This T cell receptor (beta chain) was obtained from a study of early T cells in non-severe SARS-CoV-2 infection. Researchers tagged individual cDNA molecules with unique molecular identifiers. TCRdb reprocessed the 5' RACE reads with MiXCR, giving one entry per CDR3 protein. This sample has about 97,000 distinct CDR3 sequences, with approximately 10% found just once. This clonotype was found a few times. The CDR3 sequence is 14 residues long. CDR1 SGHVS and CDR2 FNYEAQ come from the germline V gene. Germline trimming cut 3 bases from V and 3 bases from J; bases unmatched to any gene: 4. The material was whole blood, obtained at baseline. The clonotype originates from an adult who was a healthcare worker with PCR-confirmed SARS-CoV-2 infection or an uninfected control (not recorded which). This chain links TRBV7-6 with TRBJ1-1; 7 bases fit TRBD1. CDR3 region: CASSLTGFDTEAFF. The CDR3 nucleotides read TGTGCCAGCAGCTTGACAGGGTTTGACACTGAAGCTTTCTTT.